Each of the 15 T cell receptor beta chains below was sequenced from the same sample in a study of OX40 agonist ivuxolimab in advanced cancers. Method: immunoSEQ multiplex PCR; TCRdb's copy keeps in-frame clones and lacks some. This table has roughly 28,000 clones, about four fifths appearing once. Sequenced material: CD4+ or CD8+ T cells sorted from blood, taken in a trial of the OX40 agonist ivuxolimab. These receptors were collected from an adult with an advanced solid tumor such as melanoma, head and neck, liver or kidney cancer.

This chain connects TRBV2 to TRBJ1-2, with D hard to call. CDR1 is SNHLY and CDR2 is FYNNEI in the germline V gene. The CDR3 runs 12 residues. V was trimmed by 1 base and J by 7 bases, leaving 7 bases between them. The CDR3: CASSEGGFGYTF. The CDR3, as DNA: TGTGCCAGCAGTGAAGGAGGTTTTGGCTACACCTTC. Combining the CDR3 with reference TRBV2 and TRBJ1-2 gives the whole variable domain EPEVTQTPSHQVTQMGQEVILRCVPISNHLYFYWYRQILGQKVEFLVSFYNNEISEKSEIFDDQFSVERPDGSNFTLKIRSTKLEDSAMYFCASSEGGFGYTFGSGTRLTVV.

V is TRBV7-8 and J is TRBJ2-3; TRBD2 might be the D (6 bases). V was trimmed by 8 bases and J by 4 bases, leaving 16 bases between them. Germline V gene lookup returns CDR1 SGHVS and CDR2 FQNEAQ. This CDR3 spans 14 amino acids. DNA of the CDR3: TGTGCCAGCGCGGGAAAAGATGACGCAGATACGCAGTATTTT. Its protein product is CASAGKDDADTQYF.

This clone was seen a few times. The chain uses TRBV9 and TRBJ1-2; TRBD1 might be the D (5 bases). The CDR3 covers 14 residues. The germline CDR1 and CDR2 sequences are SGDLS and YYNGEE. V lost 0 bases to trimming and J lost 4 bases, with 10 bases between them. CDR3 in amino acids: CASSVEGWAYGYTF. CDR3 DNA: TGTGCCAGCAGCGTAGAGGGGTGGGCCTATGGCTACACCTTC.

The V and J genes are TRBV7-9 and TRBJ1-2; no firm D call. The CDR3 sequence is 13 residues long. V lost 3 bases and J lost 4, with 9 bases in between. Germline lookup yields CDR1 SEHNR and CDR2 FQNEAQ (reference sequence). CDR3 sequence reads: CASSLGGPYGYTF. The DNA for the CDR3 is TGTGCCAGCAGCTTGGGAGGGCCCTATGGCTACACCTTC.

The chain employs TRBV16 and TRBJ2-2; D is perhaps TRBD1 or TRBD2 (6 bases each). Germline CDR1 reads KGHSY; CDR2 reads FQNENV. V lost 0 bases, J lost 15 bases, and 17 bases lay in between. The CDR3 is made up of 14 amino acids. As DNA, the CDR3 is TGTGCCAGCAGCCAATCGACGGGGGCGAGATTAATGTTTTTT. Protein sequence: CASSQSTGARLMFF.

The chain combines TRBV7-8 with TRBJ2-3; D is possibly TRBD2 (7 bases). The CDR3 totals 17 residues. Germline CDR1 is SGHVS and CDR2 is FQNEAQ. Trimming took 3 bases from V and 6 from J, leaving 22 bases between them. The CDR3 reads CASSFAGGGGPRDTQYF. The CDR3 nucleotides read TGTGCCAGCAGCTTTGCCGGGGGAGGGGGACCAAGGGATACGCAGTATTTT.

This clone has more than one count but fewer than ten. Here the CDR3 reads CSAVPPNTEAFF. CDR3 bases: TGCAGCGCTGTACCCCCGAACACTGAAGCTTTCTTT. The rearrangement uses TRBV29-1 and TRBJ1-1; D gene uncertain. The CDR3 length is 12 residues. The germline gives CDR1 SQVTM, CDR2 ANQGSEA. Trimming shortened V by 7 bases and J by 1 base, and 10 bases separated the two germline ends.

V usage is TRBV19 and J usage is TRBJ1-1; D may be TRBD1 (6 bases). This CDR3 is 15 amino acids long. Deletions cut 3 bases from V and 0 bases from J, with 11 bases between. Germline CDR1 reads LNHDA; CDR2 reads SQIVND (reference sequence). CDR3 coding DNA: TGTGCCAGTAGTATGTACAGGGACATGAACACTGAAGCTTTCTTT. This codes for CASSMYRDMNTEAFF.

The chain combines TRBV2 with TRBJ2-7; weak D call: TRBD1 (5 bases). Germline CDR1 SNHLY, CDR2 FYNNEI. The CDR3 sequence is 16 residues long. Trimming left V 4 bases short and J 3 bases short, with 19 bases between. CDR3 loop: CASSAGIVRASYEQYF. The CDR3, as DNA: TGTGCCAGCAGTGCCGGAATCGTCAGGGCTAGCTACGAGCAGTACTTC.

This clone was counted only a few times. This chain's CDR3 is CAGGGGTSTDTQYF. The DNA for the CDR3 is TGCGCCGGCGGGGGCGGGACGAGCACAGATACGCAGTATTTT. The genes are TRBV10-2 and TRBJ2-3, with D tentatively TRBD2 (7 bases). The germline V gene encodes CDR1 WSHSY and CDR2 SAAADI. Trimming removed 11 bases from V and 0 bases from J, with 15 bases in between. CDR3 length: 14 amino acids.

The J gene is TRBJ1-6, the V gene TRBV5-1; D remains unclear. CDR1 is SGHRS, CDR2 YFSETQ, per germline. This CDR3 contains 17 residues. Deletions cut 2 bases from V and 7 bases from J, with 19 bases between. Written as DNA, the CDR3 is TGCGCCAGCAGCTTCGAGGTACGGGTTTCGTCGAATTCACCCCTCCACTTT. Translation: CASSFEVRVSSNSPLHF.

The CDR3: CASSLDRAQPQHF. The CDR3 nucleotides are TGTGCCAGCAGTCTTGACAGGGCGCAGCCCCAGCATTTT. The V and J genes are TRBV6-5 and TRBJ1-5, with 7 bases fitting TRBD1. The CDR3 is made up of 13 amino acids. The germline V gene has CDR1 MNHEY and CDR2 SVGAGI. V lost 5 bases to trimming and J lost 7 bases; unmatched junction nucleotides: 5.

The CDR3 coding sequence is TGTGCCAGCAGCTTGAACGGGAGGACTGAAGCTTTCTTT. Amino acids: CASSLNGRTEAFF. The chain is built from TRBV6-5 and TRBJ1-1; D gene unclear. The CDR3 totals 13 residues. The V end was cut by 6 bases, the J end by 5 bases, with 13 bases between. Per germline, CDR1 MNHEY and CDR2 SVGAGI.

The J gene is TRBJ1-1, the V gene TRBV4-1, with D unclear. The CDR3 is 15 amino acids. Looked up from germline, CDR1 is MGHRA and CDR2 is YSYEKL. With 1 base removed from V and 3 bases from J, the gap between germline ends came to 12 bases. CDR3 DNA sequence: TGCGCCAGCAGCCAAGTTGAGACCGGGGACACTGAAGCTTTCTTT. Its protein product is CASSQVETGDTEAFF.

The chain has TRBV7-9 and TRBJ2-2, with 7 nucleotides matching TRBD1. V shed 5 bases, J shed 0 bases, and the junction held 6 bases outside the gene matches. CDR1 and CDR2 from the germline V gene are SEHNR and FQNEAQ (reference sequence). The CDR3 loop spans 16 amino acids. Here the CDR3 DNA reads TGTGCCAGCAGCCCCCGGGACAGAGCGAACACCGGGGAGCTGTTTTTT. Translated, it gives CASSPRDRANTGELFF.